The 9 T cell receptor beta chains in this list originate from one sample, sequenced in a study of OX40 agonist ivuxolimab in advanced cancers. TCRdb's copy holds only in-frame clones and misses some; the assay was immunoSEQ multiplex PCR. The data contain more than 20,000 clones, about 83% of them seen just once; the ten biggest clones take up around 20%. Sequencing was performed on CD4+ or CD8+ T cells sorted from blood, taken in a trial of the OX40 agonist ivuxolimab. The receptors originated from an adult with an advanced solid tumor such as melanoma, head and neck, liver or kidney cancer.

This chain joins TRBV28 and TRBJ2-5, with TRBD1 matching 8 bases. The DNA end is more similar to TRBJ2-7, so the J call may be wrong. Germline CDR1 reads MDHEN; CDR2 reads SYDVKM. This CDR3 region has 14 residues. As DNA, the CDR3 is TGTGCCAGCAGTTTTGGGCAGGGGGCGAACGAGCAGTACTTC. This encodes CASSFGQGANEQYF.

The chain's CDR3 is CASSYRTGKTEAFF. The CDR3 bases are TGTGCCAGCAGTTACCGGACAGGTAAAACTGAAGCTTTCTTT. The chain couples TRBV6-6 to TRBJ1-1; 7 positions match TRBD1. Germline CDR1 MNHNY, CDR2 SVGAGI (reference sequence). The CDR3 consists of 14 residues. With V trimmed by 2 bases and J by 5 bases, 5 bases remained unmatched.

The genes are TRBV7-8 and TRBJ1-5; 9 bases are a match to TRBD1. The germline V gene encodes CDR1 SGHVS and CDR2 FQNEAQ. J gave up 1 base and V 6 bases, and 10 bases lay outside the gene matches. The CDR3 is made up of 17 amino acids. This chain's CDR3 is CASSRTTGGRSNQPQHF. CDR3 nucleotide sequence: TGTGCCAGCAGTCGCACGACAGGGGGAAGGAGCAATCAGCCCCAGCATTTT.

This clone was found a few times. This sequence joins TRBV5-6 and TRBJ2-7; 8 positions match TRBD2. Germline loops: CDR1 SGHDT, CDR2 YYEEEE. The trim removed 0 bases at V and 6 bases at J, leaving 5 bases unmatched. This CDR3 region has 14 residues. CDR3 DNA sequence: TGTGCCAGCAGCTTGGAACTAGCGGATCTCGAGCAGTACTTC. Its protein is CASSLELADLEQYF.

The genes are TRBV2 and TRBJ2-1, with 11 bases lining up with TRBD1. V lost 9 bases, J lost 9 bases, and 10 bases stayed unmatched. The length of the CDR3 is 14 residues. In germline, CDR1 is SNHLY, CDR2 FYNNEI. CDR3 sequence reads: CARGGTGGVIEQFF. The CDR3 DNA sequence: TGTGCCAGAGGAGGGACAGGGGGTGTGATTGAGCAGTTCTTC.

The J gene is TRBJ2-3, the V gene TRBV7-2, with D uncertain. The CDR3 runs to 12 residues. Germline-derived CDR1 and CDR2 are SGHTA and FQGNSA. Trimming shortened V by 2 bases and J by 4 bases, and 4 bases separated the two germline ends. The CDR3 loop is CASSLLSDTQYF. CDR3 in DNA: TGTGCCAGCAGCTTATTGTCAGATACGCAGTATTTT.

This sequence joins TRBV27 and TRBJ2-7, with 9 bases lining up with TRBD1. V lost 4 bases and J lost 4; bases outside the gene matches: 2. Germline lookup yields CDR1 MNHEY and CDR2 SMNVEV (reference sequence). This CDR3 has 13 amino acids. CDR3 amino acids: CASSSGTGYEQYF. The DNA of the CDR3 is TGTGCCAGCAGTTCAGGGACAGGGTACGAGCAGTACTTC.

The chain employs TRBV5-4 and TRBJ2-5; D may be TRBD1 or TRBD2 (5 bases each). This CDR3 contains 14 residues. Deletions cut 2 bases from V and 0 bases from J, with 8 bases between. The V gene's germline CDR1 is SGHNT and CDR2 YYREEE (reference sequence). CDR3 residues: CASSFMGDQETQYF. The CDR3 region has the DNA TGTGCCAGCAGCTTTATGGGGGACCAAGAGACCCAGTACTTC.

The rearrangement links TRBV27 to TRBJ2-5; 14 bases are a match to TRBD2. Per the germline V gene, CDR1 is MNHEY and CDR2 is SMNVEV (reference sequence). The trim removed 5 bases at V and 4 bases at J, leaving 6 bases unmatched. The CDR3 has 16 amino acids. The chain's CDR3 is CASSPGTSGGGETQYF. CDR3 DNA sequence: TGTGCCAGCAGTCCCGGGACTAGCGGGGGCGGAGAGACCCAGTACTTC.